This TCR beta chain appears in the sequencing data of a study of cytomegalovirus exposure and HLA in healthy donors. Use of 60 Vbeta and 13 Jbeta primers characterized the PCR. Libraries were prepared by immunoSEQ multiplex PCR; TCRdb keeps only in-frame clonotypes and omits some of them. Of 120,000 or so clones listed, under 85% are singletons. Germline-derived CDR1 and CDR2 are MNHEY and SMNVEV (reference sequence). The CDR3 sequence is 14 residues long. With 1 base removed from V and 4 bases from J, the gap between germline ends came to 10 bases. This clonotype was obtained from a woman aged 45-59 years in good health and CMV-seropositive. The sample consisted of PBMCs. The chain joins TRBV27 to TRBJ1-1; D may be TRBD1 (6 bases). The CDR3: CASSLWDTGTEAFF. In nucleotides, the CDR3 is TGTGCCAGCAGTTTATGGGACACAGGCACTGAAGCTTTCTTT.